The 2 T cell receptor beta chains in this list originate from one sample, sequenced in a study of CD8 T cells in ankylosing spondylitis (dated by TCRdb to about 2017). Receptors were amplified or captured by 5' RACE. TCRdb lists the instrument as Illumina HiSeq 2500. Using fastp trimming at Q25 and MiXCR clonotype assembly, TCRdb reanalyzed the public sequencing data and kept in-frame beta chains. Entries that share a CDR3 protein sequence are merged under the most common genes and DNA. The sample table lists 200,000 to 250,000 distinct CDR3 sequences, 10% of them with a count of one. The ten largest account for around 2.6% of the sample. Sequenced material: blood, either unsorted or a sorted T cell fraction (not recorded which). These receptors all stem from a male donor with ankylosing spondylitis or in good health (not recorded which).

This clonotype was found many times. CDR3 amino acids: CASSLAAVASTEAFF. As DNA, the CDR3 is TGTGCCAGCAGTTTGGCGGCGGTAGCAAGCACTGAAGCTTTCTTT. This chain uses TRBV12-3 or TRBV12-4 with TRBJ1-1, with no clear D. The CDR3 totals 15 residues. With 3 bases removed from V and 4 bases from J, the gap between germline ends came to 15 bases.

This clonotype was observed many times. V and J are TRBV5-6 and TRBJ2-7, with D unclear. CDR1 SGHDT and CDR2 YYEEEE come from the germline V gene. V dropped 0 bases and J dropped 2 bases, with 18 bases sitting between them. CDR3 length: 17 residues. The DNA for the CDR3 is TGTGCCAGCAGCTTGGGGCACAGAGGAATTCTCGCCTACGAGCAGTACTTC. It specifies CASSLGHRGILAYEQYF.